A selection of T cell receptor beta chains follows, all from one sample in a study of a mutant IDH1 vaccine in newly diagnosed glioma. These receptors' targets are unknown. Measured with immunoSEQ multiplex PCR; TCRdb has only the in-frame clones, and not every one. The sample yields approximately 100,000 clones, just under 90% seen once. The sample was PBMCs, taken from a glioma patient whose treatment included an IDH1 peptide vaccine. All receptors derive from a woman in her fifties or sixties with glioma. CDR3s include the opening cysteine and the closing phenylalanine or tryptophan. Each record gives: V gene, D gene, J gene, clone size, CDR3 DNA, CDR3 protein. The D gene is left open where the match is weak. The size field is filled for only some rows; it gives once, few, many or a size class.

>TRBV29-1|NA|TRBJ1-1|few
TGCAGCGCTACGGGACACTTGAACACTGAAGCTTTCTTT
CSATGHLNTEAFF
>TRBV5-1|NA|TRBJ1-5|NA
TGCGCCAGCAGCCTTACCGGGACGGAAAATAATCAGCCCCAGCATTTT
CASSLTGTENNQPQHF
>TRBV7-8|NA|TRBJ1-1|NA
TGTGCCAGCAGCTTAGTTTTACTGAACACTGAAGCTTTCTTT
CASSLVLLNTEAFF
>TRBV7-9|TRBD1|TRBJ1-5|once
TGTGCCAGCAGCCTCGGTGACAGGGATAGCAATCAGCCCCAGCATTTT
CASSLGDRDSNQPQHF
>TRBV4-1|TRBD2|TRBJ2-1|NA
TGCGCCAGCAGCCAAAGTAGCGGGAGGGGGAATGAGCAGTTCTTC
CASSQSSGRGNEQFF
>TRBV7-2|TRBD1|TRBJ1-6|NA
TGTGCCAGCAGCTTAGCCTCTTCGCGGGGCAGGGGGTTTCAGTATTCACCCCTCCACTTT
CASSLASSRGRGFQYSPLHF
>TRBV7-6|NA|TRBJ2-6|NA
TGTGCCAGCAGCTTAAAAGGTGCGGCAGAAAGGTCTGGGGCCAACGTCCTGACTTTC
CASSLKGAAERSGANVLTF
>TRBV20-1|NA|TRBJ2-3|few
TGCAGTGCTAGACTAGCCCTGACCCGATATTTT
CSARLALTRYF
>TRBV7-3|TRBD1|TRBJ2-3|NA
TGTGCCAGCAGCGTGACAGGGGGAACGCAGTATTTT
CASSVTGGTQYF
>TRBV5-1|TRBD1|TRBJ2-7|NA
TGCGCCAGCAGCCCGACAGGGGGGGTTCGCGAGCAGTACTTC
CASSPTGGVREQYF
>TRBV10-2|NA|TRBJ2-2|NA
TGCGCCAGCTCTAGGACTGTAAGAGGGACCGGGGAGCTGTTTTTT
CASSRTVRGTGELFF
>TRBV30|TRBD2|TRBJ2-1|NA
TGTGCCTGGAGTAGGCGGGAGGGCCGCGCGGTCTTC
CAWSRREGRAVF
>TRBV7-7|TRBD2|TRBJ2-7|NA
TGTGCTAGCAGCCCGCGGGAGACCTACGAGCAGTACTTC
CASSPRETYEQYF
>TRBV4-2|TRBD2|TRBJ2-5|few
TGTGCCAGCAGCCAAGGTCAGGCGGGAGAAGGAGAGACCCAGTACTTC
CASSQGQAGEGETQYF
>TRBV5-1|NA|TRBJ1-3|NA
TGCGCCAGCAGCTTGGACTCTGGAAACACCATATATTTT
CASSLDSGNTIYF
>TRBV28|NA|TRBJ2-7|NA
TGTGCCAGTCTCCCCCTGGGGAGTGGCTACGAGCAGTACTTC
CASLPLGSGYEQYF
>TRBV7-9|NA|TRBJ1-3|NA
TGTGCCAGCAGCTCCCAGGATTCCTCTGGAAACACCATATATTTT
CASSSQDSSGNTIYF
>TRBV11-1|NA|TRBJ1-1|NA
TGTGCCAGCAGCCGAGAACAGGGACGAACTGAAGCTTTCTTT
CASSREQGRTEAFF
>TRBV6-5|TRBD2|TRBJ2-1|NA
TGTGCCAGCAGTAATTTAGCGGGTCGATACAATGAGCAGTTCTTC
CASSNLAGRYNEQFF
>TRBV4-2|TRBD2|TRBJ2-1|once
TGTGCCAGCAGCCAAGATGCTAGCGGGAGGGCCCCTGAGCAGTTCTTC
CASSQDASGRAPEQFF
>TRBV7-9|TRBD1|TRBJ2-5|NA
TGTGCCAGCAGCTTAGGGGACAGAGACCAAGAGACCCAGTACTTC
CASSLGDRDQETQYF
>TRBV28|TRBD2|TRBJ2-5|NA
TGTGCCAGCAGTTTGAATAGCGGGAGGGGACAAGAGACCCAGTACTTC
CASSLNSGRGQETQYF
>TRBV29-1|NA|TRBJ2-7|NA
TGCAGCGTTATCGCACAAGGGGGCTACGAGCAGTACTTC
CSVIAQGGYEQYF
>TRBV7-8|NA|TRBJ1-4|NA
TGTGCCAGCAGCGAACGTAGTACTAATGAAAAACTGTTTTTT
CASSERSTNEKLFF
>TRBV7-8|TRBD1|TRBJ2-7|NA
TGTGCCAGCAGGATGGACAGGGGACGGGACGAGCAGTACTTC
CASRMDRGRDEQYF
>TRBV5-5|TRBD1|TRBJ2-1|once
TGTGCCAGCAGCGTCGGGACAGCCTACAATGAGCAGTTCTTC
CASSVGTAYNEQFF
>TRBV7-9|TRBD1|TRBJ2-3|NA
TGTGCCAGCAGCGGCTGGGACAGAAGCACAGATACGCAGTATTTT
CASSGWDRSTDTQYF
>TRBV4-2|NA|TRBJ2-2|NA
TGTGCCAGCAGCCAAGAAGCTAGCCATCACACCGGGGAGCTGTTTTTT
CASSQEASHHTGELFF
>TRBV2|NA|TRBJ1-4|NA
TGTGCCAGCAGTTCCCTACTGGGGAAGAATGAAAAACTGTTTTTT
CASSSLLGKNEKLFF
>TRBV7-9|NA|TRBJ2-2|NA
TGTGCCAGCAGCTTATATTCTCGGACGGTCGACACCGGGGAGCTGTTTTTT
CASSLYSRTVDTGELFF
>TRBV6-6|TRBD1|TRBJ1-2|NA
TGTGCCAGCAGTGGACAGGGGTATGGCTACACCTTC
CASSGQGYGYTF
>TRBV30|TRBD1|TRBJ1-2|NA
TGTGCCTGGGCCGGAGTAGGGGGACAGGGGCGGTTTGGCTACACCTTC
CAWAGVGGQGRFGYTF
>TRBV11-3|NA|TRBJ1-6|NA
TGTGCCAGCAGCTCACAGGGCAGTAATTCACCCCTCCACTTT
CASSSQGSNSPLHF
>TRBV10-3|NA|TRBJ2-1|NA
TGTGCCATCAGTGAGGGGCCCGGTCGGGACAATGAGCAGTTCTTC
CAISEGPGRDNEQFF
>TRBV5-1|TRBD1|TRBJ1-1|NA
TGCGCCAGCAGCTTGGGAGGGGGCCCTAACACTGAAGCTTTCTTT
CASSLGGGPNTEAFF
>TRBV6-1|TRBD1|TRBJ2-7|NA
TGTGCCAGCACCTGGGGACAGGGGAACTACGAGCAGTACTTC
CASTWGQGNYEQYF
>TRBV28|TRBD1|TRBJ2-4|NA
TGTGCCAGCAGTTTCCCGAGGACAGGGGGCATTCAGTACTTC
CASSFPRTGGIQYF
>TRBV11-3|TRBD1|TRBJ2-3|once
TGTGCCAGCAGCAAGGGGGCGAACACAGATACGCAGTATTTT
CASSKGANTDTQYF
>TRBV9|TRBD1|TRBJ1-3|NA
TGTGCCAGCAGCGCCGTCCCGGGACAGGGGATGAACACCATATATTTT
CASSAVPGQGMNTIYF
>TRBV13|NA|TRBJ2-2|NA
TGTGCCAGCAGCTTACCCCAGGGGCGGGGGACCGGGGAGCTGTTTTTT
CASSLPQGRGTGELFF
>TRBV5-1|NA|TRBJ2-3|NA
TGCGCCAGCAGCTTGGGGGATCACACAGATACGCAGTATTTT
CASSLGDHTDTQYF
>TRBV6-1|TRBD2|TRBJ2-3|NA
TGTGCCAGCAGTGAAGAGAGGGTTGCGGGAGGGATTAGAGATACGCAGTATTTT
CASSEERVAGGIRDTQYF
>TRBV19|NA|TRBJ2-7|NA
TGTGCCAGTAGTATCTCCCCCTCAACAGGCACCTACGAGCAGTACTTC
CASSISPSTGTYEQYF
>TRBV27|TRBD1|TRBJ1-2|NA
TGTGCCAGCACGACAGGGGGCGCGGGTGGTAGTGGCTACACCTTC
CASTTGGAGGSGYTF
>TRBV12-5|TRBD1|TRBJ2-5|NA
TGTGCTAGTGGCAGGGGACAGTCCCAAGAGACCCAGTACTTC
CASGRGQSQETQYF
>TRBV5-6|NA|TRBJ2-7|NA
TGTGCCAGCAGCTTGGGTTGGAGTGGCTACGAGCAGTACTTC
CASSLGWSGYEQYF
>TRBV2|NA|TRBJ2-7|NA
TGTGCCAGCAGTGTGCGGGACATTTACGAGCAGTACTTC
CASSVRDIYEQYF
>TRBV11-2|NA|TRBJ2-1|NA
TGTGCCAGCAGCTCCCGGGACACATCCTACAATGAGCAGTTCTTC
CASSSRDTSYNEQFF
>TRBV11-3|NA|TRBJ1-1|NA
TGTGCCAGCAGCTTTCGGGACAATGAAGCTTTCTTT
CASSFRDNEAFF
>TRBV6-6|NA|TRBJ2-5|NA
TGTGCCAGCAGTTACCCGGGACCCTCGGAGACCCAGTACTTC
CASSYPGPSETQYF
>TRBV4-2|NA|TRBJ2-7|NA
TGTGCCAGCAGCCAAGACCACGAGCAGTACTTC
CASSQDHEQYF
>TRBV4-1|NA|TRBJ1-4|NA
TGCGCCAGCAGCCTACCCCCGTTCGGGGGGGGCGCGGGTAATGAAAAACTGTTTTTT
CASSLPPFGGGAGNEKLFF
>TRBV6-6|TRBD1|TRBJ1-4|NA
TGTGCCAGCAGTTACATTGGGACAGTTAATGAAAAACTGTTTTTT
CASSYIGTVNEKLFF
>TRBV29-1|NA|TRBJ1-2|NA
TGCAGCGGGGGGCTTCCCTCGGGGGGAGGCCACTATGGCTACACCTTC
CSGGLPSGGGHYGYTF
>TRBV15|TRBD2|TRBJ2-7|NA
TGTGCCACCAGCAGGGGAGGGACTAGCGGGAGTTACGAGCAGTACTTC
CATSRGGTSGSYEQYF